Sequencing of this TCR beta chain was carried out in a study of blood T cell repertoires in COVID-19. J was trimmed by 5 bases and V by 2 bases; bases with no gene match: 8. This CDR3 is 15 amino acids long. Germline CDR1 reads SGHVS; CDR2 reads FQNEAQ. Only in-frame clones appear in the TCRdb table, and some are missing; sequencing was by immunoSEQ multiplex PCR. The table includes about 220,000 clones, about 91% detected once. Clinical histories supplied by participants themselves formed the basis of cohort assignment. The chain is built from TRBV7-8 and TRBJ2-5; TRBD1 aligns across 7 bases. Sequencing used PBMCs or T cells enriched from blood (not recorded which). This receptor was taken from a woman in her thirties or forties with acute COVID-19. CDR3 in DNA: TGTGCCAGCAGCTTATGGCAGGGGGTTGTTGAGACCCAGTACTTC. As protein: CASSLWQGVVETQYF.